This T cell receptor beta chain was recorded in a study of response to subunit inactivated influenza vaccine (dated by TCRdb to the late 2010s). With respect to the entire study: To follow how T cells responded to a trivalent subunit inactivated influenza vaccine, the researchers relied on deep quantitative profiling of the T cell receptor repertoire.

The receptor library was made with RT-PCR. TCRdb shows the sequencer as Illumina HiSeq 2500. In TCRdb, the public reads were trimmed at Q25 with fastp and aligned with MiXCR, with productive beta chains retained. Each record represents a unique CDR3 protein, reported with the most common genes and DNA among its rows. The sample includes 500,000 to 600,000 distinct CDR3 sequences, with approximately 10% observed a single time. Of the sample, 11% is held by the ten largest clones. Beyond this particular receptor, the publication reports: It was suggested by the authors that each seasonal influenza vaccination may recruit only a limited number of new T cells.

Note on this clonotype: Its recognized antigen is unknown. Base qualities were left out, and no much larger clone turns up one base away.

This same sample was also part of a study on T cells expressing NK-cell markers. As that second paper reports: TCR beta cDNA libraries were made by 5'RACE template switching that added a universal primer site and unique molecular identifiers. Fewer than ten donors provided sorted CD3+CD56+NKG2C+, CD3+CD56+NKG2C- and CD3+CD56-NKG2C+ T-cell subsets, whose TCR beta-chain repertoires were profiled. Among the eight sequenced donors, only one was HCMV-seronegative, while the other seven were HCMV-seropositive. In several experiments an anti-gammadeltaTCR antibody was added to restrict sorting to alphabetaTCR-expressing T cells. In 5 to 7 donors, the dominant CD3+CD56+NKG2C+ clonotypes were found to rank among the top 10 CD8+ clonotypes and to make up roughly 1.0-7.5% of CD8+ T cells. Those dominant clonotypes were again the most abundant among CD3+CD56-NKG2C+ cells in a handful of donors, at about 25-65%. Whether the expanded NKG2C-expressing T cell clones were specific for HCMV antigens was left unclear. Randomly selected healthy volunteers, three men and five women, were used as the eight sequenced donors. A commercial ELISA kit detecting HCMV-specific IgG in serum was used to determine HCMV serostatus. Ficoll density gradient centrifugation was used to isolate peripheral blood mononuclear cells from blood. For about six donors, bulk peripheral blood T-cell repertoires were also sequenced from unsorted PBMC. cDNA synthesis was primed from the TCR beta constant segment, followed by two successive PCR amplification steps. Libraries were sequenced as 2 x 150 bp reads on Illumina HiSeq 2000/2500, MiSeq or NextSeq. MIGEC was used to demultiplex reads and group the reads by UMI, and MiTCR was used to assemble and quantify clonotypes. To exclude erroneous sequences, only TCR cDNA sequences supported by at least two reads were retained. The tcR package was used for downstream repertoire analysis, and clonotypes were matched across fractions by CDR3 nucleotide sequence plus V segment. VDJmatch was used to annotate antigen specificity against VDJdb, with one amino acid substitution in CDR3 allowed.

The specimen was PBMCs from blood, collected on the day of vaccination. This TCR derives from a man aged 50-60 years who received an inactivated influenza vaccine. Donor details come from another sample of the same person, matched by shared clones.

Read as DNA, the sequence is TGCAGTGCTACCGAACGAAGGGATACGCAGTATTTT. Translated, this is CSATERRDTQYF. The rearranged chain carries TRBV20-1 and TRBJ2-3; the D gene remains uncertain. The germline V gene (reference sequence) sets CDR1 to DFQATT and CDR2 to SNEGSKA. There are 12 amino acids in the CDR3, from cysteine to phenylalanine inclusive. This entry keeps only the CDR3 DNA: 36 bases, framed from base 1. Deletion took 4 bases off V and 6 bases off J, with a span of 11 bases between the germline ends.